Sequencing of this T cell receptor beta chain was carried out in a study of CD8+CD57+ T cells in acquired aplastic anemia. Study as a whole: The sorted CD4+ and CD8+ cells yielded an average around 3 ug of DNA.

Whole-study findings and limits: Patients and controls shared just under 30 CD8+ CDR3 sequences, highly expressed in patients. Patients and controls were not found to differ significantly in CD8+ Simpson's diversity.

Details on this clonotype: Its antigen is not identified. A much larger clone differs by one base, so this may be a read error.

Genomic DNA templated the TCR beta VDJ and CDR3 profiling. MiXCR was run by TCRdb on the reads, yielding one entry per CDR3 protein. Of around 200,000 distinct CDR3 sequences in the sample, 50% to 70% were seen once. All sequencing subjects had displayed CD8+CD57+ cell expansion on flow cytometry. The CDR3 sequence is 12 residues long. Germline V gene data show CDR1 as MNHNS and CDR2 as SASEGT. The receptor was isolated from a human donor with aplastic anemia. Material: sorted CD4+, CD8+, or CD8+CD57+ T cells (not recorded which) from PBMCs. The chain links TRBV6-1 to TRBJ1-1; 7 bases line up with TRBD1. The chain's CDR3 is CATPGAGGEASF. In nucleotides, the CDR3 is TGTGCCACCCCAGGGGCAGGGGGTGAAGCTTCCTTT.